Sequencing of this T cell receptor (beta chain) was carried out in a study of blood T cell repertoires in COVID-19. At the level of the study: COVID-19 samples from acute and convalescent phases originated in the United States, Italy and Spain.

CDR3 size: 13 residues. Germline CDR1 is SGHRS and CDR2 is YFSETQ. With V trimmed by 5 bases and J by 3 bases, 2 bases remained unmatched. Generated by immunoSEQ multiplex PCR, the TCRdb table keeps only in-frame clones and is missing some. The table records 360,000 or so clones, roughly 91% of them present only once. Living in roughly 25 US areas, the participants were between roughly 18 and 90 years of age. Recovery among Cohort 3 donors was established by two negative PCRs, clearance, or symptom resolution. This clone was seen a single time. The TCR was taken from a woman under 40 who had recovered from COVID-19. The chain couples TRBV5-1 to TRBJ2-7, with 10 nucleotides matching TRBD1. Sequenced sample: PBMCs or T cells enriched from blood (not recorded which). The CDR3 DNA reads TGCGCCAGCAGTTGGGACAGGGGCTACGAGCAGTACTTC. Translation: CASSWDRGYEQYF.